This is a list of T cell receptor beta chains from one sample in a study of OX40 agonist ivuxolimab in advanced cancers. Profiled with immunoSEQ multiplex PCR; TCRdb holds only in-frame clones, not every one. The data contain about 86,000 clones, around 90% of them singletons. This specimen consisted of CD4+ or CD8+ T cells sorted from blood, obtained in a trial of the OX40 agonist ivuxolimab. The receptor source for this set is an adult with an advanced solid tumor such as melanoma, head and neck, liver or kidney cancer. Both conserved end residues are part of each CDR3. The D gene is left open where the match is weak. Size is stated for part of the rows, as once, few or many counts, or as a class when the clone is expanded.

>-|14|TRBD1|TRBJ1-2|TRBV29-1
TGCAGCGTTGGCGACGGACAGGGGAGGTATGGCTACACCTTC
CSVGDGQGRYGYTF
>-|16|TRBD1|TRBJ1-5|TRBV28
TGTGCCAGCAGTTTGTCGTCGGACAGGGGAAGTCAGCCCCAGCATTTT
CASSLSSDRGSQPQHF
>-|15|-|TRBJ2-5|TRBV28
TGTGCCAGCAGTTCCGTTCTTGCGGGACCGGAGACCCAGTACTTC
CASSSVLAGPETQYF
>-|13|TRBD1|TRBJ2-3|TRBV7-3
TGTGCCAGCAGCCCTACAGGGGCAGATACGCAGTATTTT
CASSPTGADTQYF
>few|13|TRBD1|TRBJ2-7|TRBV30
TGTGCCTGGAAGGGACAGCCTACCTACGAGCAGTACTTC
CAWKGQPTYEQYF
>-|14|-|TRBJ1-1|TRBV27
TGTGCCAGCAGTCCGGCGGGAGGAGGCACTGAAGCTTTCTTT
CASSPAGGGTEAFF
>-|15|-|TRBJ2-7|TRBV28
TGTGCCAGCAGGGAAGCGTCGGGGGCTACCTACGAGCAGTACTTC
CASREASGATYEQYF
>few|13|-|TRBJ1-2|TRBV6-1
TGTGCCAGCAGTGAAGCTTCGCCTGGGGGCTACACCTTC
CASSEASPGGYTF
>-|15|-|TRBJ1-5|TRBV13
TGTGCCAGCAGCCTATGGGACGGAGGAAATCAGCCCCAGCATTTT
CASSLWDGGNQPQHF
>-|12|-|TRBJ1-3|TRBV30
TGTGCCTGGACCAGGGTAGGGGACACCATATATTTT
CAWTRVGDTIYF
>-|15|TRBD2|TRBJ2-7|TRBV30
TGTGCCTGGAGTCCCTTAGCGGGAGTATCCTACGAGCAGTACTTC
CAWSPLAGVSYEQYF
>-|16|TRBD2|TRBJ2-1|TRBV7-3
TGTGCCAGCAGCTCAACGTCGGGACTACTTGGTAATGAGCAGTTCTTC
CASSSTSGLLGNEQFF
>-|14|-|TRBJ2-7|TRBV29-1
TGCAGCGTTGAAATTAGCTCAATATCCTACGAGCAGTACTTC
CSVEISSISYEQYF
>-|15|-|TRBJ2-1|TRBV5-1
TGCGCCAGCAGCAAGGAAGGTACCCGGACCCCCCGGCAGTTCTTC
CASSKEGTRTPRQFF
>-|17|TRBD2|TRBJ2-3|TRBV5-1
TGCGCCAGCAGCTTGGGACTAGCGGGAGGCGGCCGCGATACGCAGTATTTT
CASSLGLAGGGRDTQYF
>-|12|-|TRBJ1-1|TRBV27
TGTGCCAGCAAAACAGGGAACACTGAAGCTTTCTTT
CASKTGNTEAFF
>-|15|TRBD1|TRBJ2-1|TRBV19
TGTGCCAGTAGTATGGGACAGGTTTGGTACAATGAGCAGTTCTTC
CASSMGQVWYNEQFF
>-|15|-|TRBJ2-2|TRBV19
TGTGCCAGTAAGGGAAACATAGGGTTCACCGGGGAGCTGTTTTTT
CASKGNIGFTGELFF
>-|14|-|TRBJ1-1|TRBV18
TGTGCCAGCTCACCAGCCAGACCGAACACTGAAGCTTTCTTT
CASSPARPNTEAFF
>-|13|-|TRBJ2-1|TRBV5-5
TGTGCCAGCAGCTTCGGAGGGTACAATGAGCAGTTCTTC
CASSFGGYNEQFF
>-|12|-|TRBJ2-1|TRBV4-1
TGCGCCAGCAGCAAGGGTGACCTGGGCCAGTTCTTC
CASSKGDLGQFF
>-|15|TRBD1|TRBJ2-5|TRBV7-7
TGTGCTAGCAGCCCAGCTGGGACAGGGGGAGAGACCCAGTACTTC
CASSPAGTGGETQYF
>-|14|TRBD1|TRBJ2-7|TRBV27
TGTGCCAGCAGTTTGGGACAGGGATCGGGGGAGCAGTACTTC
CASSLGQGSGEQYF
>-|12|-|TRBJ1-1|TRBV7-9
TGTGCCAGCAGAGTGGCCGGAGAGGGAGCTTTCTTT
CASRVAGEGAFF
>-|11|-|TRBJ2-1|TRBV28
TGTGCCAGCAGTTTATCCTATGAGCAGTTCTTC
CASSLSYEQFF
>once|15|TRBD1|TRBJ2-7|TRBV7-8
TGTGCCAGCAGCATCCTGACAGGGGCCTTCTACGAGCAGTACTTC
CASSILTGAFYEQYF
>-|16|-|TRBJ1-3|TRBV6-6
TGTGCCAGCAGTTACTTATCCCTAAAGCCTGGAAACACCATATATTTT
CASSYLSLKPGNTIYF
>-|13|-|TRBJ1-1|TRBV5-6
TGTGCCAGCAGCTTGGGGGCGGACCCAGGAGCTTTCTTT
CASSLGADPGAFF
>-|14|TRBD2|TRBJ2-2|TRBV28
TGTGCCAGCTTAGCGGGATCCTACACCGGGGAGCTGTTTTTT
CASLAGSYTGELFF
>-|17|TRBD2|TRBJ2-2|TRBV7-8
TGTGCCAGCAGCGCAGCGCTAGCGGGATTTAAATCCGGGGAGCTGTTTTTT
CASSAALAGFKSGELFF
>-|13|TRBD1|TRBJ1-5|TRBV19
TGTGCCAGTAGTATAACAGGGGATCAGCCCCAGCATTTT
CASSITGDQPQHF
>-|12|-|TRBJ2-1|TRBV27
TGTGCCAGCAGGGTACAGGGCAATGAGCAGTTCTTC
CASRVQGNEQFF
>-|13|-|TRBJ2-5|TRBV5-1
TGCGCCAGCAGCGAGAGGTTGCAAGAGACCCAGTACTTC
CASSERLQETQYF
>-|19|TRBD2|TRBJ2-1|TRBV19
TGTGCCAGTAGTATAGATCGCGGTATCAGGGAGCGGGATTACAATGAGCAGTTCTTC
CASSIDRGIRERDYNEQFF
>-|16|-|TRBJ1-4|TRBV27
TGTGCCAGCAGCCCATGGGGACAACCCGAAAGTGAAAAACTGTTTTTT
CASSPWGQPESEKLFF
>-|13|-|TRBJ2-3|TRBV29-1
TGCAGCGCCCCGGGACAAGGAGCAGATACGCAGTATTTT
CSAPGQGADTQYF
>-|17|-|TRBJ2-7|TRBV28
TGTGCCAGCAGTTCAGCAGTTAGCGGATTCAGCTCCTACGAGCAGTACTTC
CASSSAVSGFSSYEQYF
>-|14|-|TRBJ2-7|TRBV7-3
TGTGCCAGCAGCCTCACGGACGCCTCCTACGAGCAGTACTTC
CASSLTDASYEQYF
>-|15|TRBD1|TRBJ1-5|TRBV5-4
TGTGCCAGCAGCTGGTACGGACAGGGGGGACAGCCCCAGCATTTT
CASSWYGQGGQPQHF
>-|15|-|TRBJ2-7|TRBV19
TGTGCCAGTAGTTTTGGCACCCTTGCCTCCTACGAGCAGTACTTC
CASSFGTLASYEQYF
>-|14|-|TRBJ1-6|TRBV30
TGTGCCTGGAGTGCAGGGGTCGGTAATTCACCCCTCCACTTT
CAWSAGVGNSPLHF
>-|14|TRBD2|TRBJ2-4|TRBV19
TGTGCCAGCCGCAGCGGGAGCGCCAAAAACATTCAGTACTTC
CASRSGSAKNIQYF
>-|14|-|TRBJ2-5|TRBV5-1
TGCGCCAGCAGCCCCTTTCAACACCAAGAGACCCAGTACTTC
CASSPFQHQETQYF
>-|15|-|TRBJ1-4|TRBV19
TGTGCCAGTAGTATGGCCTTTGGGGGGAATGAAAAACTGTTTTTT
CASSMAFGGNEKLFF
>-|14|TRBD1|TRBJ1-5|TRBV27
TGTGCCAGCAGCCCCAGGGGGAAACATCAGCCCCAGCATTTT
CASSPRGKHQPQHF
>-|15|-|TRBJ2-1|TRBV6-4
TGTGCCAGCAGTGACCCAGAGTCCGGCCAGGATGAGCAGTTCTTC
CASSDPESGQDEQFF
>-|14|TRBD1|TRBJ2-1|TRBV29-1
TGCAGCTTAACGTCCGGACAGGGTTACAATGAGCAGTTCTTC
CSLTSGQGYNEQFF